This T cell receptor (beta chain) was retrieved from a study of regulatory T cells in long-lasting Graves disease. Sample time point: persistent/refractory GD, antithyroid drugs over 5 years with positive TRAb. PBMC RNA was the source of the TCR library. The source of the patients was an endocrinology department in Xi'an, China. Study-wide findings and caveats: The study found TRBV28, TRBJ1-2 and TRBJ2-5 favored in persistent disease.

In the case of this clonotype: Its antigen is still unknown.

Arm-PCR with iRepertoire HTBI primers amplified the CDR3 regions for these TCR beta libraries. TCRdb reprocessed the multiplex PCR reads via MiXCR and lists one record per CDR3 protein. The sample gives 300,000 to 350,000 distinct CDR3 sequences, roughly a fifth of which show up once; 29% is in the top ten. Trimming removed 6 bases from V and 1 base from J, with 15 bases in between. CDR1 and CDR2 from the germline V gene are ENHRY and SYGVKD. This CDR3 has 15 residues. The source material was peripheral blood mononuclear cells (PBMCs), sampled when the disease was refractory, from a patient treated with antithyroid drugs. V gene TRBV10-3 combines with J gene TRBJ1-1; D might be TRBD1 (5 bases). The sequence was obtained from a female donor with Graves disease. The CDR3 sequence: CAISTAAGGNTEAFF. CDR3 in DNA: TGTGCCATCAGCACCGCGGCGGGGGGGAACACTGAAGCTTTCTTT.